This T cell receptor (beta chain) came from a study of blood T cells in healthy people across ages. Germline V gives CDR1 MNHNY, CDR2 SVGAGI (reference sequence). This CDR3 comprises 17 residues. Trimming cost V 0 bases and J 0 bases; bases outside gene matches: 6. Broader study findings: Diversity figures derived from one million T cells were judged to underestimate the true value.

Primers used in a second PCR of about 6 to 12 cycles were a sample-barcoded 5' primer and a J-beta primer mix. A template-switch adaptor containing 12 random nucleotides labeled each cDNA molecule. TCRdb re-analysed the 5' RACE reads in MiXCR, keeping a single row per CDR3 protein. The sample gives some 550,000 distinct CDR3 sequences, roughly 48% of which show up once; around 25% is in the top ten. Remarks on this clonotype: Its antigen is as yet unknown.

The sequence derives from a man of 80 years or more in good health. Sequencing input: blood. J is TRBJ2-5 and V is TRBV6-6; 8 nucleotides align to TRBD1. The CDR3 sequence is CASSYSKGQGDQETQYF. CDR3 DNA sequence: TGTGCCAGCAGTTACTCGAAAGGACAGGGAGACCAAGAGACCCAGTACTTC.